A single sample is the source of the 3 T cell receptor beta chains below, sequenced in a study of PD-L1 blockade in urothelial cancer. Profiling relied on immunoSEQ multiplex PCR, and the TCRdb table lists in-frame clones only, not all of them. The sample records 100,000 or so clones, around 85% being singletons. The input for sequencing was PBMCs, taken around atezolizumab (anti-PD-L1) treatment. The source is a man aged 50-59 years with urothelial cancer.

J is TRBJ2-2 and V is TRBV11-2; 7 bases are shared with TRBD2. CDR1 and CDR2 from the germline V gene are SGHAT and FQNNGV. V lost 5 bases to trimming and J lost 5 bases; unmatched junction nucleotides: 11. The CDR3 totals 16 residues. CDR3 DNA sequence: TGTGCCAGCAGCGGCCCCAGCGGGACCGGTACCGGGGAGCTGTTTTTT. Encoded protein: CASSGPSGTGTGELFF.

The V call is TRBV18, the J call TRBJ2-5, with 12 bases matching TRBD2. This CDR3 has 19 residues. Trimming cost V 2 bases and J 2 bases; bases outside gene matches: 12. CDR1 is KGHSH and CDR2 is LQKENI in the germline V gene. The CDR3 DNA reads as TGTGCCAGCTCACCAGCATTTCTTGGACTAGCGGGGATACAAGAGACCCAGTACTTC. Protein: CASSPAFLGLAGIQETQYF.

This clone showed up just once. This chain uses TRBV5-1 with TRBJ1-1; no clear D. This CDR3 is 14 amino acids long. In germline, CDR1 is SGHRS, CDR2 YFSETQ. Trimming pared 0 bases from V and 5 bases from J, leaving 11 bases between. This chain's CDR3 is CASSLGFDRTEAFF. The CDR3 DNA is TGCGCCAGCAGCTTGGGATTTGATCGGACTGAAGCTTTCTTT.